The 30 T cell receptor beta chains presented below share a single source sample, sequenced in a study of CD8+ T cells in alopecia areata. Samples from alopecia areata patients were lesional scalp punch biopsies and peripheral blood. Following extraction, RNA underwent reverse transcription to cDNA, which served as the sequencing template. The table came from immunoSEQ multiplex PCR; TCRdb's copy has only in-frame clones and leaves some out. The sample has 7,500 to 8,500 clones; roughly 55% are singletons. Sequenced material: skin, taken at week 0. These TCRs come from a human donor with alopecia areata.

This clone has a handful of counts. The chain links TRBV28 to TRBJ2-4; D assignment may be TRBD1 or TRBD2 (5 bases each). V lost 4 bases and J 6 bases, leaving 22 bases between the germline ends. The length of the CDR3 is 17 residues. Germline values: CDR1 MDHEN, CDR2 SYDVKM. The CDR3 coding sequence is TGTGCCAGCAGTTCCCCTGAGTACCTGGGGGAGATAAACATTCAGTACTTC. Translated: CASSSPEYLGEINIQYF.

V gene TRBV29-1 combines with J gene TRBJ2-5, with 8 bases identical to TRBD2. Germline CDR1 SQVTM, CDR2 ANQGSEA. This CDR3 has 12 residues. The junction had 1 base not matched to a gene; V was cut back by 2 bases and J by 5 bases. The CDR3 protein is CSVERGGETQYF. CDR3 bases: TGCAGCGTTGAACGGGGGGGGGAGACCCAGTACTTC. Full variable domain (missing parts from reference TRBV29-1 and TRBJ2-5): SAVISQKPSRDICQRGTSLTIQCQVDSQVTMMFWYRQQPGQSLTLIATANQGSEATYESGFVIDKFPISRPNLTFSTLTVSNMSPEDSSIYLCSVERGGETQYFGPGTRLLVL.

The chain carries TRBV5-1 and TRBJ2-2; a possible D gene is TRBD2 (6 bases). The CDR3 is 15 residues long. The V and J ends lost 9 bases and 5 bases respectively, with 20 bases between them. Germline-derived CDR1 and CDR2 are SGHRS and YFSETQ. The CDR3 nucleotides read TGCGCCACCCAGACGGACTCTCGGGGGACCGGGGAGCTGTTTTTT. Translating gives CATQTDSRGTGELFF.

The J gene is TRBJ2-1, the V gene TRBV5-4, with no clear D. V was shortened by 1 base and J by 7 bases, with 6 bases between the two germline ends. Germline V gene sequence: CDR1 SGHNT, CDR2 YYREEE (reference sequence). This CDR3 is built from 12 residues. DNA for the CDR3: TGTGCCAGCAGCTTGCGTCTAAATGAGCAGTTCTTC. Its translation: CASSLRLNEQFF.

The J gene is TRBJ1-2, the V gene TRBV5-1; the D gene is possibly TRBD1 (6 bases). Germline values: CDR1 SGHRS, CDR2 YFSETQ. This CDR3 contains 15 residues. Trimming took off 0 bases at V and 3 bases at J, with 12 bases between the two ends. The CDR3 protein is CASSLAEGGDYGYTF. CDR3 coding DNA: TGCGCCAGCAGCTTGGCCGAGGGGGGCGACTATGGCTACACCTTC.

This rearrangement joins TRBV11-1 to TRBJ1-2; TRBD1 matches 7 bases. Germline assignment: CDR1 SGHAT and CDR2 FQDESV (reference sequence). This CDR3 comprises 16 residues. The junction had 16 bases not matched to a gene; V was cut back by 4 bases and J by 8 bases. The CDR3 region has the DNA TGTGCCAGCAGCTCGGGCCGGGACAGCTTTTATGGAGGCTACACCTTC. Its translation: CASSSGRDSFYGGYTF. Complete variable domain (other parts from reference TRBV11-1 and TRBJ1-2): EAEVAQSPRYKITEKSQAVAFWCDPISGHATLYWYRQILGQGPELLVQFQDESVVDDSQLPKDRFSAERLKGVDSTLKIQPAELGDSAMYLCASSSGRDSFYGGYTFGSGTRLTVV.

J is TRBJ2-3 and V is TRBV9, with D tentatively TRBD2 (7 bases). CDR1 SGDLS and CDR2 YYNGEE come from the germline V gene. This CDR3 has 15 amino acids. Trimming pared 2 bases from V and 2 bases from J, leaving 12 bases between. Written as DNA, the CDR3 is TGTGCCAGCAGCGTTTCAGGGGACTACACAGATACGCAGTATTTT. It yields the protein CASSVSGDYTDTQYF. The whole variable domain, filled in from reference TRBV9 and TRBJ2-3, reads DSGVTQTPKHLITATGQRVTLRCSPRSGDLSVYWYQQSLDQGLQFLIQYYNGEERAKGNILERFSAQQFPDLHSELNLSSLELGDSALYFCASSVSGDYTDTQYFGPGTRLTVL.

The chain carries TRBV4-1 and TRBJ2-1; 10 positions agree with TRBD1. V gave up 0 bases and J gave up 9 bases; unmatched junction bases: 8. From germline, CDR1 is MGHRA and CDR2 YSYEKL. The CDR3 has 16 amino acids. CDR3 sequence (DNA): TGCGCCAGCAGCCAAGAAGGGGGACAGGGGAGGGTTGAGCAGTTCTTC. This codes for CASSQEGGQGRVEQFF.

This clone was recorded only once. The genes are TRBV19 and TRBJ2-5; maybe TRBD1 (6 bases). The DNA end is more similar to TRBJ2-7, so the J call may be wrong. In germline, CDR1 is LNHDA, CDR2 SQIVND (reference sequence). CDR3 size: 13 residues. CDR3 amino acids: CASSPRGPYEQYF. CDR3 coding DNA: TGTGCCAGTAGTCCCAGGGGACCCTACGAGCAGTACTTC.

A note on this clone: Other DNA sequences in the sample encode the same CDR3. The V call is TRBV4-1, the J call TRBJ2-2; tentative D call: TRBD2 (6 bases). The CDR3 totals 15 residues. Trimming took 3 bases from V and 6 from J, leaving 14 bases between them. Germline V CDR1 and CDR2: MGHRA, YSYEKL. The CDR3: CASSHPDGGSGELFF. The CDR3 DNA reads TGCGCCAGCAGCCATCCGGACGGGGGTTCCGGGGAGCTGTTTTTT.

The chain recombines TRBV4-1 with TRBJ1-4, with D possibly TRBD1 on 5 matching bases. The germline gives CDR1 MGHRA, CDR2 YSYEKL. This CDR3 has 15 amino acids. Trimming left V 7 bases short and J 4 bases short, with 16 bases between. In DNA form, the CDR3 reads TGCGCCAGCAACCCGAGGGGCTCTGGTAATGAAAAACTGTTTTTT. This codes for CASNPRGSGNEKLFF.

This chain connects TRBV19 to TRBJ1-1; D gene unclear. Trimming stripped 7 bases from V and 0 bases from J, with 15 bases between. The CDR3 extends over 15 amino acids. Germline CDR1 is LNHDA and CDR2 is SQIVND (reference sequence). In nucleotides, the CDR3 is TGTGCCAGTATAATAAGAACGTCAATGAACACTGAAGCTTTCTTT. Translation: CASIIRTSMNTEAFF. Complete variable domain (other parts from reference TRBV19 and TRBJ1-1): DGGITQSPKYLFRKEGQNVTLSCEQNLNHDAMYWYRQDPGQGLRLIYYSQIVNDFQKGDIAEGYSVSREKKESFPLTVTSAQKNPTAFYLCASIIRTSMNTEAFFGQGTRLTVV.

V usage is TRBV29-1 and J usage is TRBJ1-2, with TRBD1 matching over 8 bases. V was clipped by 6 bases and J by 7 bases; unmatched bases: 10. CDR1 and CDR2 from the germline V gene are SQVTM and ANQGSEA. There are 13 residues in the CDR3. The DNA of the CDR3 is TGCAGCGTAGGAGGTCAGGGGGCCTCTGGCTACACCTTC. Amino acid sequence: CSVGGQGASGYTF.

The gene calls are TRBV29-1 and TRBJ1-1; D remains ambiguous. The CDR3 totals 11 residues. The V gene's germline CDR1 is SQVTM and CDR2 ANQGSEA. Trimming shortened V by 2 bases and J by 7 bases, and 8 bases separated the two germline ends. Here the CDR3 DNA reads TGCAGCGTTGAAAGTCCGGATGAAGCTTTCTTT. Translating gives CSVESPDEAFF.

The chain uses TRBV29-1 and TRBJ2-5, with a tentative D call TRBD1 (5 bases). The germline V and J ends were trimmed by 6 bases and 2 bases, with 10 bases remaining between them. The germline V gene has CDR1 SQVTM and CDR2 ANQGSEA. CDR3 length: 12 residues. The CDR3 spells CSVQTGQETQYF. The DNA for the CDR3 is TGCAGCGTACAAACAGGTCAAGAGACCCAGTACTTC.

This sequence joins TRBV5-1 and TRBJ1-2, with D tentatively TRBD1 (6 bases). Germline V gene sequence: CDR1 SGHRS, CDR2 YFSETQ. The V and J ends lost 4 bases and 4 bases respectively, with 23 bases between them. This CDR3 comprises 17 residues. CDR3 sequence (DNA): TGCGCCAGCAGCCTTGGGGACAAAACCGACTGGGGCTATGGCTACACCTTC. Translating it yields CASSLGDKTDWGYGYTF.

This clone was seen once. This sequence joins TRBV4-1 and TRBJ1-6, with unresolved D. The CDR3 covers 12 residues. V was cut by 4 bases and J by 8 bases, with 6 bases left in between. CDR1 and CDR2 from the germline V gene are MGHRA and YSYEKL. CDR3 sequence reads: CASSLTDSPLHF. The CDR3 region has the DNA TGCGCCAGCAGCCTCACAGATTCACCCCTCCACTTT.

The chain's CDR3 is CASSEFRNTEAFF. The CDR3 DNA sequence: TGCGCCAGCAGTGAGTTCCGGAACACTGAAGCTTTCTTT. The V and J genes are TRBV10-1 and TRBJ1-1; D is ambiguous. Germline values: CDR1 WNHNN, CDR2 SYGVQD (reference sequence). Trimming removed 1 base from V and 1 base from J, with 4 bases in between. The CDR3 is made up of 13 amino acids.

The chain links TRBV29-1 to TRBJ1-1; the match to TRBD1 covers 9 bases. V dropped 5 bases and J dropped 0; count of bases not matched to a gene: 19. Germline lookup yields CDR1 SQVTM and CDR2 ANQGSEA. This CDR3 has 19 residues. The CDR3 sequence: CSVFVWTGEISRMNTEAFF. The CDR3 region has the DNA TGCAGCGTTTTCGTTTGGACAGGGGAAATCTCGAGGATGAACACTGAAGCTTTCTTT.

This clone has just one count. This chain joins TRBV25-1 and TRBJ2-7; no clear D gene. This CDR3 spans 11 amino acids. V lost 3 bases and J 3 bases, leaving 3 bases between the germline ends. The germline gives CDR1 MGHDK, CDR2 SYGVNS. CDR3 DNA: TGTGCCAGCAGTGATCTCTACGAGCAGTACTTC. This codes for CASSDLYEQYF.

V and J are TRBV11-2 and TRBJ2-3, with 7 bases aligning to TRBD2. The J segment lost 2 bases and the V segment lost 7 bases, leaving 9 bases of the junction unmatched. The CDR3 sequence is 15 residues long. Germline assignment: CDR1 SGHAT and CDR2 FQNNGV. This chain's CDR3 is CASTLSGLPTDTQYF. The CDR3 DNA sequence: TGTGCCAGCACCCTCTCGGGACTACCCACAGATACGCAGTATTTT.

This rearrangement joins TRBV6-1 to TRBJ2-7; D gene uncertain. The length of the CDR3 is 15 residues. Germline assignment: CDR1 MNHNS and CDR2 SASEGT. V was shortened by 6 bases and J by 0 bases, with 15 bases between the two germline ends. The CDR3 loop is CASREQQLSSYEQYF. CDR3 nucleotide sequence: TGTGCCAGCAGAGAACAACAACTGAGCTCCTACGAGCAGTACTTC.

The chain is built from TRBV28 and TRBJ2-6; TRBD1 is a possible D gene (6 bases). V was clipped by 3 bases and J by 5 bases, with 14 bases between them. The CDR3 totals 16 residues. From germline, CDR1 is MDHEN and CDR2 SYDVKM. As DNA, the CDR3 is TGTGCCAGCAGTTTTGAAGACAGGCTCCGGGCCAACGTCCTGACTTTC. This gives the protein CASSFEDRLRANVLTF.

The chain has TRBV19 and TRBJ2-1; the D gene is possibly TRBD2 (5 bases). Germline assignment: CDR1 LNHDA and CDR2 SQIVND (reference sequence). The CDR3 totals 16 residues. V lost 5 bases and J 3 bases, leaving 17 bases between the germline ends. The CDR3 bases are TGTGCCAGTAGTTCCCCGAGGAGCGGACTCTACAATGAGCAGTTCTTC. Amino acids: CASSSPRSGLYNEQFF.

The chain has TRBV5-8 and TRBJ2-3, with 7 bases fitting TRBD2. In germline, CDR1 is SGHTS, CDR2 YDEGEE. J was trimmed by 5 bases and V by 0 bases; bases with no gene match: 9. CDR3 size: 16 residues. CDR3: CASSLGITSDGDTQYF. Here the CDR3 DNA reads TGTGCCAGCAGCTTGGGGATTACTAGCGACGGAGATACGCAGTATTTT.

This chain uses TRBV7-6 with TRBJ2-5; D unresolved. Trimming pared 2 bases from V and 0 bases from J, leaving 4 bases between. Germline V CDR1 and CDR2: SGHVS, FNYEAQ. There are 13 residues in the CDR3. The CDR3 is CASSLQDQETQYF. As DNA, the CDR3 is TGTGCCAGCAGCTTACAGGACCAAGAGACCCAGTACTTC.

The V call is TRBV27, the J call TRBJ2-7; D possibly matches TRBD1 or TRBD2 (6 bases each). Germline CDR1 reads MNHEY; CDR2 reads SMNVEV (reference sequence). The CDR3 totals 14 residues. Between the trimmed V and J ends, which lost 3 bases and 2 bases, there was a span of 11 bases. The CDR3 nucleotides are TGTGCCAGCAGTTTCGCGGGACAACCCTACGAGCAGTACTTC. Translated: CASSFAGQPYEQYF.

V is TRBV9 and J is TRBJ2-1, with 11 bases aligning to TRBD2. Germline V lookup: CDR1 SGDLS, CDR2 YYNGEE. Trimming took 0 bases from V and 9 from J; bases not matched to a gene: 11. The CDR3 totals 17 residues. CDR3 sequence (DNA): TGTGCCAGCAGCGTAGCTGGGCTAGCGGGAGGCCAGGGTGAGCAGTTCTTC. Translated, it gives CASSVAGLAGGQGEQFF. Supplemented by reference TRBV9 and TRBJ2-1, the full variable domain reads DSGVTQTPKHLITATGQRVTLRCSPRSGDLSVYWYQQSLDQGLQFLIQYYNGEERAKGNILERFSAQQFPDLHSELNLSSLELGDSALYFCASSVAGLAGGQGEQFFGPGTRLTVL.

The rearrangement joins TRBV27 to TRBJ2-1; D is uncertain. CDR3 length: 17 residues. V was shortened by 5 bases and J by 2 bases, with 19 bases between the two germline ends. Germline CDR1 MNHEY, CDR2 SMNVEV (reference sequence). The CDR3 loop reads CASSKDSVPNPYNEQFF. The CDR3, as DNA: TGTGCCAGCAGTAAAGACTCCGTACCAAACCCCTACAATGAGCAGTTCTTC.

This clone was detected once. V gene TRBV11-2 combines with J gene TRBJ2-7; D not resolved. The CDR3 runs 11 residues. Germline lookup yields CDR1 SGHAT and CDR2 FQNNGV. Trimming left V 1 base short and J 5 bases short, with 3 bases between. The CDR3 protein is CASSLAHEQYF. The CDR3 DNA reads TGTGCCAGCAGCTTAGCTCACGAGCAGTACTTC.